This T cell receptor beta chain came from a study of cytomegalovirus exposure and HLA in healthy donors. Unmatched junction bases numbered 6, after V lost 0 bases and J lost 3 bases. This CDR3 region has 17 residues. Germline CDR1 is SQVTM and CDR2 is ANQGSEA. 60 Vbeta and 13 Jbeta primers were used in PCR. Data came from immunoSEQ multiplex PCR; TCRdb stores just in-frame clones and leaves some out. Across about 46,000 clones, the top ten clones capture about 1.1% of the sample. The clonotype originates from a woman aged 40 to 50 in good health and CMV-seronegative. The sample was PBMCs. The V call is TRBV29-1, the J call TRBJ2-1, with TRBD2 matching over 12 bases. For the CDR3, the DNA is TGCAGCGTTGAAGATCAACGGACTAGCGGGATCTACAATGAGCAGTTCTTC. It specifies CSVEDQRTSGIYNEQFF.